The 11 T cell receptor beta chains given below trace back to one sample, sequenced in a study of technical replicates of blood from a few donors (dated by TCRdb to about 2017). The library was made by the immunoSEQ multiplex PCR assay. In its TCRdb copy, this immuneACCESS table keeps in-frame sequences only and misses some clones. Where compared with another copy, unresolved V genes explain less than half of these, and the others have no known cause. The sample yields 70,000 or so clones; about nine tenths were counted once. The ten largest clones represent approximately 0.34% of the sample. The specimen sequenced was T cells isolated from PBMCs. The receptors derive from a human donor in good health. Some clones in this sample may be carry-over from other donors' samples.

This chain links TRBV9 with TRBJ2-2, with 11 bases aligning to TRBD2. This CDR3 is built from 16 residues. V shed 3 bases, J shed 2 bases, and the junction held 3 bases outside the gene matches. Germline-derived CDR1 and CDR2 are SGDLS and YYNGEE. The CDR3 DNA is TGTGCCAGCAGCGACACTAGCGGGGGCAACACCGGGGAGCTGTTTTTT. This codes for CASSDTSGGNTGELFF.

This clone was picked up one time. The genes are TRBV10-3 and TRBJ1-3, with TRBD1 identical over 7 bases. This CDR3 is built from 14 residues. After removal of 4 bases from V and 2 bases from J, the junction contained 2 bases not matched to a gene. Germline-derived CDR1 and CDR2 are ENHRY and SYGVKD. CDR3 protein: CAISGQGPGNTIYF. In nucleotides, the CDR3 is TGTGCCATCAGTGGACAGGGCCCTGGAAACACCATATATTTT.

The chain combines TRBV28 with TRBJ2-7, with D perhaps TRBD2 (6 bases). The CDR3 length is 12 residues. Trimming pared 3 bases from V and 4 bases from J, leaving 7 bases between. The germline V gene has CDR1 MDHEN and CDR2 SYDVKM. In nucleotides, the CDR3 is TGTGCCAGCAGTTTGGGACTTTACGAGCAGTACTTC. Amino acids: CASSLGLYEQYF.

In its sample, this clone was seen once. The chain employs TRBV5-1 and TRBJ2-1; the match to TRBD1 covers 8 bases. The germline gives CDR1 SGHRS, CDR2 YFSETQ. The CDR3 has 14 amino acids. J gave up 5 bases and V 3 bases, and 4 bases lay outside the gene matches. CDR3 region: CASSSGQGDNEQFF. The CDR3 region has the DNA TGCGCCAGCAGCTCTGGACAGGGAGACAATGAGCAGTTCTTC. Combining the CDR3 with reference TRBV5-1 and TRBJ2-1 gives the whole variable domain KAGVTQTPRYLIKTRGQQVTLSCSPISGHRSVSWYQQTPGQGLQFLFEYFSETQRNKGNFPGRFSGRQFSNSRSEMNVSTLELGDSALYLCASSSGQGDNEQFFGPGTRLTVL.

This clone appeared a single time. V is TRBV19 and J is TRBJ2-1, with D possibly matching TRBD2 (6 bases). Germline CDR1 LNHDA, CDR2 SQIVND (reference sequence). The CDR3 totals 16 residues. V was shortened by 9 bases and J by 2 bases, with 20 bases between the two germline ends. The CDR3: CASKPWERAAYNEQFF. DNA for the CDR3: TGTGCCAGCAAGCCCTGGGAGCGGGCCGCCTACAATGAGCAGTTCTTC.

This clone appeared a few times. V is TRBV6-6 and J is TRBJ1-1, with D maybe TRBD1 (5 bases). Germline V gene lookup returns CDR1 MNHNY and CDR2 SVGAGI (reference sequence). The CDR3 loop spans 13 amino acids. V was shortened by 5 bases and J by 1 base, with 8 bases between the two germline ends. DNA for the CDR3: TGTGCCAGCAGTCAGCAGGGGAACACTGAAGCTTTCTTT. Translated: CASSQQGNTEAFF.

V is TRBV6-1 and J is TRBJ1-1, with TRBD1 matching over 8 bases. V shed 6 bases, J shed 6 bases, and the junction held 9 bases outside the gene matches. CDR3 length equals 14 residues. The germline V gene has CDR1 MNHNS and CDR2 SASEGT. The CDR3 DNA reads TGTGCCAGCAGCACTACAGGGGGAGTGGCTGAAGCTTTCTTT. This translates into CASSTTGGVAEAFF.

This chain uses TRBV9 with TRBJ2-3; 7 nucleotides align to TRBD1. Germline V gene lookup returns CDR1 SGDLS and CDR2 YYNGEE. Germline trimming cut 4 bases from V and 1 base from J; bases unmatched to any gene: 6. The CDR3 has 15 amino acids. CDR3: CASSPIGGGTDTQYF. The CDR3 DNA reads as TGTGCCAGCAGCCCTATAGGGGGCGGCACAGATACGCAGTATTTT.

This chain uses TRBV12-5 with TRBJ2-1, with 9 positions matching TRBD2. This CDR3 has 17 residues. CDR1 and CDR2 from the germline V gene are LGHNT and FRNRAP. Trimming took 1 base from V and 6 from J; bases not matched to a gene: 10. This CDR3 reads CASGLDPSGRPGNEQFF. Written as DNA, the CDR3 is TGTGCTAGTGGTTTGGACCCGAGCGGGAGGCCAGGCAATGAGCAGTTCTTC.

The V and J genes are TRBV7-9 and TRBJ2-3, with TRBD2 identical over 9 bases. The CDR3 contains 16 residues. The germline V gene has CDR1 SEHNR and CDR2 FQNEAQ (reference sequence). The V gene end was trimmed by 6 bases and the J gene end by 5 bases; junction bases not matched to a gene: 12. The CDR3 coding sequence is TGTGCCAGCAGTTCCTTAAGGATAGCGGGGGAAGATACGCAGTATTTT. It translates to CASSSLRIAGEDTQYF.

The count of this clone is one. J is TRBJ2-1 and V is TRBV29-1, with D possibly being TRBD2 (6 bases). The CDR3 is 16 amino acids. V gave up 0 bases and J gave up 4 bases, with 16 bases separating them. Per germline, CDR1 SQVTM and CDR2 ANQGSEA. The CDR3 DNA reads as TGCAGCGTTGAAGAAGATAGCGGAACGGGGTACAATGAGCAGTTCTTC. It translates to CSVEEDSGTGYNEQFF.